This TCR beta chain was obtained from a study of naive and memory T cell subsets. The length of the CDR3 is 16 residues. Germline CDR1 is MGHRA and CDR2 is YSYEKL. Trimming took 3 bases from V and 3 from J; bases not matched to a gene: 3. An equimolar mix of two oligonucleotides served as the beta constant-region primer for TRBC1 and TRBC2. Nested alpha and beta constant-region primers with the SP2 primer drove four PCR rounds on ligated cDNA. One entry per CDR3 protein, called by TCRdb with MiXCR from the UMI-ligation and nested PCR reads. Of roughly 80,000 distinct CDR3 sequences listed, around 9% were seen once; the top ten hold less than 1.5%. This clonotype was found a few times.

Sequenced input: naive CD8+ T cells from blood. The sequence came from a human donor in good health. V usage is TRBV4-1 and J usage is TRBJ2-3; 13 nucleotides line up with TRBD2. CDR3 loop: CASSQRTSGSTDTQYF. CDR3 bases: TGCGCCAGCAGCCAGAGGACTAGCGGGAGTACAGATACGCAGTATTTT.